This T cell receptor (beta chain) was documented in a study of blood T cell repertoires in COVID-19. Turning to the study itself: The analysed material was cDNA or gDNA that came from T cells, B-cell-depleted T cells, or PBMCs.

Original processing notes: Amplification of reference gene primers provided the estimated nucleated cell counts. Repertoires were generated with immunoSEQ multiplex PCR, while TCRdb's copy carries only in-frame clones and drops some. V, J and clone size derive from that table, while D and trimming were established from the DNA sequence. The sample records 55,000 to 70,000 clones, about 80% being singletons. This clone was counted a few times. Trimming stripped 4 bases from V and 1 base from J, with 6 bases between. This CDR3 is built from 13 residues. Germline V lookup: CDR1 SGHTA, CDR2 FQGNSA. Sequencing was done on a sample of peripheral blood. The rearrangement uses TRBV7-2 and TRBJ2-3; no definite D call. The TCR sequence derives from a woman of 80 years or more with acute or convalescent COVID-19. The CDR3 sequence: CASSSSRTDTQYF. CDR3 DNA: TGTGCCAGCAGCTCCTCCCGCACAGATACGCAGTATTTT.